Described below is a single T cell receptor beta chain sequence and its context. As yet, its antigen is unknown. Profiling relied on immunoSEQ multiplex PCR, and the TCRdb table lists in-frame clones only, not all of them. Here the sample spans 150,000 or so clones, around 95% being singletons. These data originate in a study of T cell responses to AZD1222 COVID-19 vaccine. Study results and limitations: Within unmutated variant regions lay the reported targets of nearly half of spike-specific TCRs. Recipients of two AZD1222 doses showed rising Spike-specific TCR breadth and depth.

Unmatched junction bases numbered 6, after V lost 2 bases and J lost 5 bases. CDR3 size: 14 residues. In germline, CDR1 is GTSNPN, CDR2 SVGIG (reference sequence). Sequenced material: peripheral blood, taken on day 0 of AZD1222 vaccination. The V gene is TRBV30, the J gene TRBJ1-2; 9 nucleotides align to TRBD1. This sequence was found in an adult in good health. DNA for the CDR3: TGTGCCTGGAGTCCCCGGGGACAGGGTTATGGCTACACCTTC. This gives the protein CAWSPRGQGYGYTF.